This TCR beta chain comes out of a study of PD-L1 blockade in urothelial cancer. Study-wide background: Blood samples had a median of 141,255 T cells, 75,000 to 90,000 unique TCRs, and clonality 0.075 to 0.095.

The time point denotes: pretreatment peripheral blood. CDR1 is SGHRS, CDR2 YFSETQ, per germline. J was trimmed by 5 bases and V by 4 bases; bases with no gene match: 5. The CDR3 runs to 15 residues. Clones were sequenced by immunoSEQ multiplex PCR, and TCRdb holds only the in-frame ones, with some missing. Of 130,000 or so clones in the sample, around 85% were seen once. The rearrangement joins TRBV5-1 to TRBJ2-3, with 12 bases that match TRBD2. The sequencing here drew on PBMCs, taken around atezolizumab (anti-PD-L1) treatment. The clonotype comes from a man aged 45-65 years with urothelial cancer. The CDR3 nucleotides are TGCGCCAGCAGCAGGACTAGCGGGGCGGGAGATACGCAGTATTTT. It codes for CASSRTSGAGDTQYF.